This TCR beta chain is drawn from a study of blood T cell repertoires in COVID-19. At the level of the study: Samples taken during acute and convalescent COVID-19 were collected in the United States, Italy and Spain.

The study drew participants aged roughly 18 to 95 years from some 24 US areas. Membership in each cohort depended on participant-reported clinical history. The table came from immunoSEQ multiplex PCR; TCRdb's copy has only in-frame clones and leaves some out. The data show 150,000 or so clones, 70% to 90% seen once. V trimming: 3 bases; J trimming: 4 bases; junction bases outside the gene matches: 5. This CDR3 is 14 amino acids long. The germline gives CDR1 LNHDA, CDR2 SQIVND (reference sequence). The V and J genes are TRBV19 and TRBJ1-2; the match to TRBD1 covers 7 bases. The TCR sequence derives from a woman in her forties or fifties who had recovered from COVID-19. Sequencing was performed on PBMCs or T cells enriched from blood (not recorded which). CDR3 in amino acids: CASSMRGRGYGYTF. The CDR3 region has the DNA TGTGCCAGTAGTATGAGGGGGCGCGGCTATGGCTACACCTTC.